The 10 T cell receptor beta chains in this list originate from one sample, sequenced in a study of T cells in women clearing cervical HPV infection. The protocol was immunoSEQ multiplex PCR, while the TCRdb copy is restricted to in-frame clones and leaves out a portion. The sample includes 23,000 or so clones. Sequenced sample: blood buffy coat. All receptors come from a woman between 18 and 70 years old with a cervical HPV16 infection that either progressed to CIN3+ or cleared (not recorded which).

The CDR3 bases that were read are TGCAGTGCTAGTAGCGGGAGCAACCAAGAGACC. It is translated as CSASSGSNQET. The whole CDR3 is CSASSGSNQETQYF. V is TRBV20-1 and J is TRBJ2-5, with 9 bases identical to TRBD2. Sequencing ends 3 residues short of the CDR3 end; the germline J gene provides the rest. The CDR3 has 14 residues. The germline V gene encodes CDR1 DFQATT and CDR2 SNEGSKA (reference sequence). The J segment lost 0 bases and the V segment lost 3 bases, leaving 2 bases of the junction unmatched.

Comments on this clone: The CDR3 is cut off 3 residues early in the read; its end comes from the germline J gene. The V gene is TRBV19, the J gene TRBJ1-1, with D unclear. The V gene's germline CDR1 is LNHDA and CDR2 SQIVND (reference sequence). The CDR3 extends over 14 amino acids. V lost 2 bases to trimming and J lost 7 bases, with 14 bases between them. The CDR3 spells CASSISPEGFEAFF. CDR3 DNA, as far as it was read: TGTGCCAGTAGTATATCCCCAGAAGGTTTTGAA.

A note on this clone: The missing CDR3 end, 3 residues past where the read stops, is filled in from the germline J gene. J is TRBJ2-4 and V is TRBV7-8, with 8 bases identical to TRBD2. CDR3 size: 17 residues. V lost 3 bases and J lost 5; bases outside the gene matches: 12. Germline-derived CDR1 and CDR2 are SGHVS and FQNEAQ. The sequenced part of the CDR3 DNA is TGTGCCAGCAGCTTCCTCGCGGGAGGAGGGAGGGAAAACATT. This codes for CASSFLAGGGRENI. The entire CDR3 reads CASSFLAGGGRENIQYF.

Regarding this clone: The read terminates 3 residues before the CDR3 end, so the remaining end is supplied by the germline J gene. The chain combines TRBV5-1 with TRBJ1-4, with TRBD1 matching 8 bases. The V segment lost 4 bases and the J segment 6 bases; nucleotides outside the gene matches: 5. This CDR3 is 14 amino acids long. Germline CDR1 and CDR2: SGHRS and YFSETQ. CDR3 bases read: TGCGCCAGCAGCACGCAGGGGGCGGATGAAAAA. Protein sequence: CASSTQGADEK. The complete CDR3 sequence is CASSTQGADEKLFF.

As regards this clone: The read ends 3 residues shy of where the CDR3 ends; the end is completed using the germline J gene. V gene TRBV30 combines with J gene TRBJ2-7, with D maybe TRBD2 (5 bases). V lost 0 bases and J lost 3, with 15 bases in between. Per the germline V gene, CDR1 is GTSNPN and CDR2 is SVGIG (reference sequence). The CDR3 has 15 amino acids. The sequenced CDR3 bases are TGTGCCTGGAGTGTGCGACTATCACGCCACTACGAG. This translates into CAWSVRLSRHYE. The complete CDR3 protein is CAWSVRLSRHYEQYF. The variable domain in full, with the rest retrieved from reference TRBV30 and TRBJ2-7, is SQTIHQWPATLVQPVGSPLSLECTVEGTSNPNLYWYRQAAGRGLQLLFYSVGIGQISSEVPQNLSASRPQDRQFILSSKKLLLSDSGFYLCAWSVRLSRHYEQYFGPGTRLTVT.

Regarding this clone: Read coverage stops 3 residues before the CDR3 terminus; the germline J gene supplies the remainder. The chain has TRBV30 and TRBJ2-3; D is undetermined. Germline CDR1 GTSNPN, CDR2 SVGIG (reference sequence). This CDR3 is 12 amino acids long. CDR3 DNA, as far as it was read: TGTGCCTGGGGTCATAGCAATCAGCCG. Its protein product is CAWGHSNQP. The whole CDR3 protein is CAWGHSNQPQYF.

Concerning this clone itself: The germline gene is not matched at one end of the junction; a read error may be the cause. With the read ending 3 residues before the CDR3 end, the germline J gene is used to fill in that end. In the same sample, other DNA sequences code for this CDR3. The J gene is TRBJ1-3, the V gene TRBV6-1; TRBD1 aligns across 8 bases. This CDR3 is 14 amino acids long. The germline CDR1 and CDR2 sequences are MNHNS and SASEGT. The CDR3 here is CASREDRGGNTIYF. The DNA read from the CDR3 is TGTGCCAGCAGGGAAGACAGGGGAGGAAACACT.

On this clone: The read ends 3 residues before the CDR3 terminus; that terminus is restored from the germline J gene. The chain carries TRBV19 and TRBJ2-4, with D unclear. This CDR3 has 15 amino acids. CDR1 and CDR2 (germline): LNHDA, SQIVND (reference sequence). The sequenced CDR3 bases are TGTGCCAGTAGTGCTAAGCCTTATAGCAATCAGCCT. This gives the protein CASSAKPYSNQP. The complete CDR3 protein is CASSAKPYSNQPQYF.

With respect to this clone: A junction boundary mismatches the germline segment, possibly from a read error. From the germline J gene comes the end of the CDR3, since the read stops 3 residues before it. The chain couples TRBV4-2 to TRBJ2-6, with a weak D call TRBD1 (5 bases). Looked up from germline, CDR1 is LGHNA and CDR2 is YNFKEQ. CDR3 size: 17 residues. Partial CDR3 DNA: TGCGCCAGCAGCCAAGACAGTTTGATCTCTGGGGCCAACGTC. Translation: CASSQDSLISGANV. The entire CDR3 protein reads CASSQDSLISGANVLTF.

Note on this clone: The sequenced fragment ends 3 residues before the CDR3 boundary, so the rest is inferred from the germline J gene. J is TRBJ2-4 and V is TRBV20-1; possibly TRBD2 for D (5 bases). CDR1 is DFQATT, CDR2 SNEGSKA, per germline (reference sequence). This CDR3 has 14 residues. CDR3 sequence reads: CSARGGSVQETQYF. CDR3 DNA (partial): TGCAGTGCTAGAGGCGGGTCAGTCCAAGAGACT.